This TCR beta chain comes out of a study of T-cell reconstitution after alpha-beta-depleted transplantation in children. General study results and limits: Approximately two months post-transplant, alpha-beta T cells reportedly originated from several hundred expanded graft clones. Surviving recipient T cells and thymic progenitors produced the high day-60 TCRbeta diversity seen in some patients.

Germline-derived CDR1 and CDR2 are SGHAT and FQNNGV. The ends lost 3 bases at V and 1 base at J; junction bases unmatched: 8. The CDR3 loop spans 18 amino acids. TCRbeta library preparation incorporated unique molecular identifiers. TCRdb re-derived calls from the PCR reads in MiXCR, one entry per CDR3 protein. The sample has 500,000 to 650,000 distinct CDR3 sequences; around 13% are singletons. With regard to this clonotype: The antigen is not known.

This sequence originates from a male patient younger than 18 who had a stem cell transplant for acute myeloid leukemia, so the T cells may come from the graft donor. The sample here was PBMCs, mostly from graft donor cells, taken 360 days after TCRalphabeta/CD19-depleted stem cell transplant. This sequence joins TRBV11-2 and TRBJ2-7, with 14 bases matching TRBD2. This CDR3 is CASSLGTSGSEASYEQYF. The CDR3 nucleotides are TGTGCCAGCAGCTTGGGGACTAGCGGGAGCGAGGCTTCCTACGAGCAGTACTTC.